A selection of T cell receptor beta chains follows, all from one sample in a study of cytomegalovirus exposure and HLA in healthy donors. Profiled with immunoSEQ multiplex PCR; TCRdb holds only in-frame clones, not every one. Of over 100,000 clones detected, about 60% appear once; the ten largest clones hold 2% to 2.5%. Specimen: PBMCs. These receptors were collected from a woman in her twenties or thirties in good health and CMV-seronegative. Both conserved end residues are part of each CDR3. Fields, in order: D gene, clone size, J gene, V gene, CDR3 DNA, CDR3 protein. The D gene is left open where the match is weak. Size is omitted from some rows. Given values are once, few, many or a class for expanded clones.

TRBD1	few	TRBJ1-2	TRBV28	TGTGCCAGCATTCCGGGACAGCGAAACTATGGCTACACCTTC	CASIPGQRNYGYTF
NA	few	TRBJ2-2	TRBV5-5	TGTGCCAGCAGCCGCCTTCACAGGGCGAACACCGGGGAGCTGTTTTTT	CASSRLHRANTGELFF
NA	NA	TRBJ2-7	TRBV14	TGTGCCAGCAGCCAAGAAGGGGGGGCCTCCTACGAGCAGTACTTC	CASSQEGGASYEQYF
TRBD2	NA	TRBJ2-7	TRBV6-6	TGTGCCAGCAGTTACGTCTCGGGAGGTGCCTACGAGCAGTACTTC	CASSYVSGGAYEQYF
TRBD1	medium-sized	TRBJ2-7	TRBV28	TGTGCCAGCAGTTATCGACAGGGGGCCTACGAGCAGTACTTC	CASSYRQGAYEQYF
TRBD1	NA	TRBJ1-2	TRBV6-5	TGTGCCAGCAGTTACTCGCCAAGTCAGGGGGCTTCTGGCTACACCTTC	CASSYSPSQGASGYTF
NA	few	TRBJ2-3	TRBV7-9	TGTGCCAGCAGCAACCCCGGTGGAGATACGCAGTATTTT	CASSNPGGDTQYF
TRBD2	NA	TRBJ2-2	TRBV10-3	TGTGCCATCAGTGGAAGACTAGCGGGAGGGATAACCGGGGAGCTGTTTTTT	CAISGRLAGGITGELFF
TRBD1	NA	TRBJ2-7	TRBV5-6	TGTGCCAGCGGACACAGGGGTACTCACGAGCAGTACTTC	CASGHRGTHEQYF
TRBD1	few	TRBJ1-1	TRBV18	TGTGCCAGCTTGATGGACAGGGGAACTGAAGCTTTCTTT	CASLMDRGTEAFF
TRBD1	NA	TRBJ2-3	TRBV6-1	TGTGCCAGCAGTGACGGACAGGGTCAAGCAGATACGCAGTATTTT	CASSDGQGQADTQYF
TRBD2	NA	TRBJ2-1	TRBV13	TGTGCCAGCAGCTTTGCAGCGGGAGTAACGAATGAGCAGTTCTTC	CASSFAAGVTNEQFF
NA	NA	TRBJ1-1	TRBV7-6	TGTGCCAGCAGCTTAGAGCAGAACACTGAAGCTTTCTTT	CASSLEQNTEAFF
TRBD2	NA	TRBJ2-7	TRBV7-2	TGTGCCAGCACCTGGACTAGCGGGGGGTTCTACGAGCAGTACTTC	CASTWTSGGFYEQYF
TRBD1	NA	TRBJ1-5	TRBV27	TGTGCCAGCAGTACCTCCGGGACAGGGGCCCCGGGCAATCAGCCCCAGCATTTT	CASSTSGTGAPGNQPQHF
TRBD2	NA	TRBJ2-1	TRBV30	TGTGCCTGGGACACAGGGACTAGCGGCTACAATGAGCAGTTCTTC	CAWDTGTSGYNEQFF
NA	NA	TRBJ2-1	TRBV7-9	TGTGCCAGCAGCTTTACAGGATTGTACGGCGTAGGAAATGAGCAGTTCTTC	CASSFTGLYGVGNEQFF
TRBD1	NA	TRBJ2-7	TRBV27	TGTGCCAGTACCGGGACAGACTCCTACGAGCAGTACTTC	CASTGTDSYEQYF
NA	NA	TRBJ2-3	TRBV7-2	TGTGCCAGCAGCGGTCAGGGGAGCACAGATACGCAGTATTTT	CASSGQGSTDTQYF
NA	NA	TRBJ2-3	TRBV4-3	TGCGCCAGCAGCCCTAGCGCAACTAGCACAGATACGCAGTATTTT	CASSPSATSTDTQYF
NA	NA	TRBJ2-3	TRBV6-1	TGTGCCAGCAGTGCGAGCGGCAGCACAGATACGCAGTATTTT	CASSASGSTDTQYF
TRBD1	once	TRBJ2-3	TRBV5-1	TGCGCCAGCAGCTTGGACAGCGGACAGGGAGATACGCAGTATTTT	CASSLDSGQGDTQYF